The present T cell receptor (beta chain) was sequenced within a study of shared clonotypes between healthy human individuals. Study details: Three plates each covered CD4 naive and memory; CD8 naive two, CD8 memory one. Overall study results and limits: Generation probability values for non-shared clonotypes were lower than those for clonotypes shared by all four donors. Sequencing depth was predicted to influence how clonotypes are shared among donors.

As for this clone: The antigen remains undetermined.

This CDR3 spans 17 amino acids. The genomic DNA of each subset was split evenly across several immunoSEQ plates. Measured with immunoSEQ multiplex PCR; TCRdb has only the in-frame clones, and not every one. Found here are approximately 2.5 million clones, over 85% of them singletons; the top ten hold about 0.39%. The V and J genes are TRBV12-1 and TRBJ1-1; the table's D call TRBD1 went unverified against the DNA. TRBV12-1 is given as a pseudogene. What was sequenced was naive CD4+ T cells from PBMCs. Documented subset: CD45RA+ positively selected. This sequence originates from a man aged 18 to 30 in good health. Some clones in this sample may be carry-over from other donors' samples. The DNA of the CDR3 is TGTGCCAGCAGCTTGGCCCCTGACAAGCAACAAAACACTGAAGCTTTCTTT. It specifies CASSLAPDKQQNTEAFF.